Each of the 5 T cell receptor beta chains below was sequenced from the same sample in a study of beta chain features in type 1 diabetes (dated by TCRdb to the late 2010s). Summary of the overall study and its limitations: A moderate but significant shortening of TCRB CDR3 length was observed in type 1 diabetes patients in all four CD4+ subsets.

No cognate antigen is known for these TCRs. The library was prepared using the immunoSEQ multiplex PCR assay. The High Capacity cDNA Reverse Transcription Kit was used to reverse transcribe all of the isolated RNA, meaning that expressed TCRB transcripts were what got sequenced. TCRdb mirrors the immuneACCESS table, restricted to in-frame sequences. Some clones are absent from its copies; in checked studies, under half trace to an unresolved V gene, and the reason for the others is unknown. This sample has 500,000 to 650,000 clones in its table, and 9.5% to 15% of those were observed once. The top ten clones comprise more than 0.1% of the sample. Sequenced material: naive CD4+ T cells from blood. The cell subset or site tag for this specimen amounts to: true naive CD4+ T cells. The receptors were gathered from a man aged 25 to 45 with type 1 diabetes.

The chain links TRBV11-3 to TRBJ2-1, with D tentatively TRBD1 or TRBD2 (6 bases each). Germline CDR1 is SGHNT and CDR2 is YENEEA. V was pared by 7 bases and J by 8 bases, with 15 bases between. The CDR3 contains 13 residues. The CDR3 is CASTNPGGDEQFF. The CDR3 DNA sequence: TGTGCCAGCACCAATCCCGGGGGCGATGAGCAGTTCTTC. Full variable domain (missing parts from reference TRBV11-3 and TRBJ2-1): EAGVVQSPRYKIIEKKQPVAFWCNPISGHNTLYWYLQNLGQGPELLIRYENEEAVDDSQLPKDRFSAERLKGVDSTLKIQPAELGDSAVYLCASTNPGGDEQFFGPGTRLTVL.

The rearrangement links TRBV7-9 to TRBJ2-5, with D perhaps matching TRBD2 (6 bases). Germline CDR1 and CDR2: SEHNR and FQNEAQ (reference sequence). This CDR3 has 15 residues. V was shortened by 3 bases and J by 5 bases, with 16 bases between the two germline ends. The CDR3 loop reads CASSFSAGGAETQYF. CDR3 coding DNA: TGTGCCAGCAGCTTTTCGGCAGGAGGGGCGGAGACCCAGTACTTC.

This clone was counted a few times. This sequence joins TRBV27 and TRBJ1-2; 7 bases are a match to TRBD1. The J segment lost 5 bases and the V segment lost 2 bases, leaving 2 bases of the junction unmatched. Per germline, CDR1 MNHEY and CDR2 SMNVEV (reference sequence). This CDR3 comprises 13 residues. This chain's CDR3 is CASSLQQGYGYTF. The CDR3 region has the DNA TGTGCCAGCAGTTTACAACAGGGGTATGGCTACACCTTC.

This clone was detected only a few times. The chain links TRBV21-1 to TRBJ2-7; the table calls TRBD1, which could not be checked here. TRBV21-1 is termed a pseudogene. The CDR3 is made up of 15 amino acids. The CDR3 is CASSKERTGSYEQYF. Written as DNA, the CDR3 is TGTGCCAGCAGCAAAGAGAGGACAGGGTCCTACGAGCAGTACTTC.

This chain connects TRBV30 to TRBJ2-7; TRBD2 aligns across 8 bases. This CDR3 region has 14 residues. The germline gives CDR1 GTSNPN, CDR2 SVGIG (reference sequence). J was trimmed by 0 bases and V by 2 bases; bases with no gene match: 3. The chain's CDR3 is CAWSNGRGSYEQYF. The CDR3 region has the DNA TGTGCCTGGAGTAACGGGAGGGGCTCCTACGAGCAGTACTTC.